The T cell receptor (beta chain) under discussion was sequenced for a study of blood T cell repertoires in COVID-19. Trimming left V 5 bases short and J 5 bases short, with 4 bases between. The CDR3 extends over 11 amino acids. CDR1 is MNHEY, CDR2 SMNVEV, per germline (reference sequence). The protocol was immunoSEQ multiplex PCR, while the TCRdb copy is restricted to in-frame clones and leaves out a portion. The data show under 60,000 clones, with approximately 82% seen just once and 3.5% held by the top ten. The sequence was collected from a man aged 55 to 70 with acute or convalescent COVID-19. The chain is built from TRBV27 and TRBJ2-1; D not resolved. Source material: peripheral blood. This chain's CDR3 is CASSGDNEQFF. The CDR3 bases are TGTGCCAGCAGTGGAGACAATGAGCAGTTCTTC.